These 9 T cell receptor beta chains originate from one sample sequenced in a study of T cells after yellow fever vaccination (dated by TCRdb to about 2019). The treatment or condition label, as the study defines it: live attenuated yellow fever vaccine strain. Libraries were built with 5' RACE. The data were produced on an Illumina HiSeq 2500. The raw public reads went through TCRdb reprocessing: fastp at Q25, MiXCR clone calling, in-frame beta chains kept. Under each unique CDR3 protein, matching rows form one entry showing the most common genes and DNA. The sample yields about 360,000 distinct CDR3 sequences; roughly 6.2% were counted once. Over 14% of the sample comes from the top ten. Material: PBMCs, obtained 5 days after the yellow fever booster vaccination. All receptors come from a man younger than 40 who received the YFV17D yellow fever vaccine.

This clonotype was seen at least ten times. The chain links TRBV7-9 to TRBJ1-1, with TRBD1 matching 7 bases. The V gene end was trimmed by 5 bases and the J gene end by 10 bases; junction bases not matched to a gene: 7. There are 12 residues in the CDR3. The germline CDR1 and CDR2 sequences are SEHNR and FQNEAQ (reference sequence). Here the CDR3 DNA reads TGTGCCAGCAGCCTCGACAGGGCTACAGCTTTCTTT. It yields the protein CASSLDRATAFF.

The chain couples TRBV6-2 or TRBV6-3 to TRBJ2-7, with 7 bases identical to TRBD1. The trim removed 6 bases at V and 2 bases at J, leaving 16 bases unmatched. Per germline, CDR1 MNHEY and CDR2 SVGEGT. CDR3 length: 17 residues. CDR3 amino acids: CASRMDRNHHSTYEQYF. In DNA, the CDR3 is TGTGCCAGCAGGATGGACAGGAACCACCACTCCACCTACGAGCAGTACTTC.

This clonotype came up a few times. The chain joins TRBV20-1 to TRBJ1-5, with TRBD1 as a possible D gene (5 bases). CDR1 DFQATT and CDR2 SNEGSKA come from the germline V gene (reference sequence). CDR3 size: 15 residues. V gave up 6 bases and J gave up 3 bases, with 18 bases separating them. The CDR3 sequence: CSASTGGAHNQPQHF. CDR3 coding DNA: TGCAGTGCCTCCACAGGAGGGGCCCACAATCAGCCCCAGCATTTT.

This clonotype has only a few counts. This chain links TRBV12-3 or TRBV12-4 with TRBJ1-5; D is undetermined. Between the trimmed V and J ends, which lost 7 bases and 1 base, there was a span of 14 bases. CDR3 length: 15 amino acids. The CDR3 DNA is TGTGCCAGCACCTTAGGTGGGTGGAGCAATCAGCCCCAGCATTTT. Protein product: CASTLGGWSNQPQHF.

This clonotype has a handful of counts. This chain connects TRBV30 to TRBJ2-2, with 11 bases lining up with TRBD2. This CDR3 has 16 residues. From germline, CDR1 is GTSNPN and CDR2 SVGIG (reference sequence). The V and J ends lost 7 bases and 5 bases, in that order; junction bases with no gene match: 12. The CDR3 is CASTRGGTSGTGELFF. The CDR3 nucleotides are TGTGCCTCGACCCGGGGGGGGACTAGCGGAACCGGGGAGCTGTTTTTT. The full variable domain, completed using reference TRBV30 and TRBJ2-2, is SQTIHQWPATLVQPVGSPLSLECTVEGTSNPNLYWYRQAAGRGLQLLFYSVGIGQISSEVPQNLSASRPQDRQFILSSKKLLLSDSGFYLCASTRGGTSGTGELFFGEGSRLTVL.

This rearrangement joins TRBV20-1 to TRBJ1-5; 11 nucleotides line up with TRBD1. The germline CDR1 and CDR2 sequences are DFQATT and SNEGSKA (reference sequence). The CDR3 has 15 residues. The J segment lost 0 bases and the V segment lost 3 bases, leaving 1 base of the junction unmatched. CDR3 sequence reads: CSARDRGPSNQPQHF. The CDR3 coding sequence is TGCAGTGCTAGGGACAGGGGGCCTAGCAATCAGCCCCAGCATTTT.

A few counts support this clonotype. CDR3 bases: TGCGCCAGCAGCCTACGACAGGGAGGATACGACGAGCAGTACTTC. Protein: CASSLRQGGYDEQYF. The chain is built from TRBV4-1 and TRBJ2-7; a possible D gene is TRBD1 (7 bases). V lost 4 bases and J 5 bases, leaving 18 bases between the germline ends. The CDR3 runs 15 residues. Germline CDR1 is MGHRA and CDR2 is YSYEKL.

The chain has TRBV6-5 and TRBJ2-7; D is perhaps TRBD1 (5 bases). The CDR3 is 14 amino acids. Germline V gene data show CDR1 as MNHEY and CDR2 as SVGAGI. V was cut by 0 bases and J by 4 bases, with 10 bases left in between. The chain's CDR3 is CASSYSTVGYEQYF. CDR3 bases: TGTGCCAGCAGTTACTCGACAGTAGGTTACGAGCAGTACTTC.

This clonotype was counted ten times or more. The chain uses TRBV7-9 and TRBJ2-5, with D possibly matching TRBD1 (5 bases). V was pared by 5 bases and J by 2 bases, with 21 bases between. The CDR3 length is 17 residues. The germline CDR1 and CDR2 sequences are SEHNR and FQNEAQ (reference sequence). CDR3 sequence: CASSVGDFQGGQETQYF. Written as DNA, the CDR3 is TGTGCCAGCAGCGTAGGCGATTTCCAGGGTGGACAAGAGACCCAGTACTTC.